This T cell receptor beta chain was retrieved from a study of beta chain features in type 1 diabetes. Of the isolated RNA, all was reverse transcribed, and so the sequenced material was expressed TCRB transcripts. Sequenced by immunoSEQ multiplex PCR; TCRdb stores in-frame clones only, minus some. The top ten clones hold around 0.05% of a sample with hundreds of thousands of clones, roughly 10% of them seen once. CDR3 length equals 16 residues. The germline V gene has CDR1 LGHNA and CDR2 YSLEER. V was cut by 4 bases and J by 4 bases, with 16 bases left in between. This sequence originates from a woman aged 18-29 years in good health. The sequenced material came from naive CD4+ T cells from blood. This chain links TRBV4-3 with TRBJ2-2, with D tentatively TRBD1 (6 bases). Here the CDR3 DNA reads TGCGCCAGCAGCCGTAACGCAGGGGCGAGCACCGGGGAGCTGTTTTTT. It encodes CASSRNAGASTGELFF.